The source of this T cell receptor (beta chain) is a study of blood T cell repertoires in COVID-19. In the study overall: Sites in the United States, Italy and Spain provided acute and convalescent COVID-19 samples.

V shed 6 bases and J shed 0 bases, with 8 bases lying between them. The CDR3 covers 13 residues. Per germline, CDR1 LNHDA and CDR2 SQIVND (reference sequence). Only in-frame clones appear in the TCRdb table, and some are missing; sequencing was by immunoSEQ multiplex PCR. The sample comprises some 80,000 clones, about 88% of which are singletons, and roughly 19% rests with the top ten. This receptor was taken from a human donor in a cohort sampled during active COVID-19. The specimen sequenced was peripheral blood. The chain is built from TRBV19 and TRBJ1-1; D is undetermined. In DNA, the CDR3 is TGTGCCAGTAGCCAGACACTGAACACTGAAGCTTTCTTT. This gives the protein CASSQTLNTEAFF.